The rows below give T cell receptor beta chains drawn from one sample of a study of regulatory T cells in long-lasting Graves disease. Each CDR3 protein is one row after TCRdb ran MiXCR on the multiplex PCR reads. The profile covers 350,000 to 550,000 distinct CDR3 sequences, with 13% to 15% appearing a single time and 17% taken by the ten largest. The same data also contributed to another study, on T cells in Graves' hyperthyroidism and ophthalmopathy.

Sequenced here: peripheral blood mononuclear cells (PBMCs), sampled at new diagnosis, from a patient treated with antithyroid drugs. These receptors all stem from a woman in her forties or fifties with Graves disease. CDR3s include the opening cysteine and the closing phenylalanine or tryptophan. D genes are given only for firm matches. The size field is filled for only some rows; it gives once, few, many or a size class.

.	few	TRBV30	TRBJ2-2	TGTGCCTGGAGTGTACCCCCCGACTGGACCAGGGAGCTGTTTTTT	CAWSVPPDWTRELFF
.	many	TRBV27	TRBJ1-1	TGTGCCAGCAGCCTGCTGGGGGCTAACACTGAAGCTTTCTTT	CASSLLGANTEAFF
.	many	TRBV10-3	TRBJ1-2	TGTGCCAGCGTGTCCCCAAAGATCCATGGCTACACCTTC	CASVSPKIHGYTF
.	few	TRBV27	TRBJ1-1	TGTGCCAGCAGTTATTTAGGGGCTGAAGCTTTCTTT	CASSYLGAEAFF
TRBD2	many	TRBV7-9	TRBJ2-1	TGTGCCAGCAGGACTAGCGAGAACTACAATGAGCAGTTCTTC	CASRTSENYNEQFF
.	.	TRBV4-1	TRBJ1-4	TGCGCCAGCAGCCTGGCGGACGGAGGGAATGAAAAACTGTTTTTT	CASSLADGGNEKLFF
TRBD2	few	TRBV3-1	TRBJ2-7	TGTGCCAGCAGCCAAGGGGACAGACCTAGCGGGAGGAACTACGAGCAGTACTTC	CASSQGDRPSGRNYEQYF
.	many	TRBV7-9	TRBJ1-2	TGTGCCAGCAGCTCACACGGGAGAAGTGATGGCTACACCTTC	CASSSHGRSDGYTF
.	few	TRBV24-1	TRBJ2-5	TGTGCCACCAGTGATCCTACAGGGTCTCGCCAAGAGACCCAGTACTTC	CATSDPTGSRQETQYF
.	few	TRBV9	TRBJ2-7	TGTGCCAGCAGCGCCGAGGCGGGGACAGTGCGGAACGAGCAGTACTTC	CASSAEAGTVRNEQYF
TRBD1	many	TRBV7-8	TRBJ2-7	TGTGCCAGCAGCTTGTCACAGGGGGCGGGTTACGAGCAGTACTTC	CASSLSQGAGYEQYF
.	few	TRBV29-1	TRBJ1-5	TGCAGCGTTGGGGCCGACAGCACGGGCAATCAGCCCCAGCATTTT	CSVGADSTGNQPQHF
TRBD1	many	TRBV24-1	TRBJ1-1	TGTGCCACCCGAGGCCAGGGGGCGGACACTGAAGCTTTCTTT	CATRGQGADTEAFF
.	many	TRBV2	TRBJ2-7	TGTGCCAGCAGTGAAGGGACCCACTACGAGCAGTACTTC	CASSEGTHYEQYF
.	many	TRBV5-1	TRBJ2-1	TGCGCCAGCAGCTTGGGGTCCGCTCCATACAATGAGCAGTTCTTC	CASSLGSAPYNEQFF
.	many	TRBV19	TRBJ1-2	TGTGCCAGTAGGCACGACGGACAAACCCCAGGGGCGCGCTTGTACGGCTACACCTTC	CASRHDGQTPGARLYGYTF
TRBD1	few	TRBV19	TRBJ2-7	TGTGCCAGTAGTGTATGGGGACAGGGCAACTCCTACGAGCAGTACTTC	CASSVWGQGNSYEQYF
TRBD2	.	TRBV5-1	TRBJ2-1	TGCGCCAGCAGCTTGAACCCAACTAGCGGGAGGCCGAATGAGCAGTTCTTC	CASSLNPTSGRPNEQFF
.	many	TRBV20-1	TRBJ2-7	TGCAGTGCTAGAGAAGACGAACCGCCCTACGAGCAGTACTTC	CSAREDEPPYEQYF
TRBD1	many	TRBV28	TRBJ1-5	TGTGCCAGCAGTTTATTCTCCCATTTCTCGGACAGGGGGGACCAGCCCCAGCATTTT	CASSLFSHFSDRGDQPQHF
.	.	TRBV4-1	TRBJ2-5	TGCGCCATCACGGCGCGAAAATTATTGGAGACCCAGTACTTC	CAITARKLLETQYF
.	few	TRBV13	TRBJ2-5	TGTGCCAGCAGCTTAGGGGACATCCAAGAGACCCAGTACTTC	CASSLGDIQETQYF
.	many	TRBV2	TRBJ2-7	TGTGCCAGCAAGGGGATCTACGAGCAGTACTTC	CASKGIYEQYF
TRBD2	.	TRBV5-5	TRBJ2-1	TGTGCCAGCAGCGGACTAGCGGGAGGTGCTAGCTCCTACAATGAGCAGTTCTTC	CASSGLAGGASSYNEQFF
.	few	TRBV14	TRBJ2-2	TGTGCCAGCAGCCAAGGTCTAGCGTTCGGGGAGCTGTTTTTT	CASSQGLAFGELFF
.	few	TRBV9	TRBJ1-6	TGTGCCAGCAGCGTAGCTCTCAGGGATAATTCACCCCTCCACTTT	CASSVALRDNSPLHF
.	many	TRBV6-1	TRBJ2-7	TGTGCCAGCAGTACCCGTCCGGGGTCCTACGAGCAGTACTTC	CASSTRPGSYEQYF
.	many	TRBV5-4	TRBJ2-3	TGTGCCAGCAGCTTGCCTTTCGTGACAGCGAGAGATACGCAGTATTTT	CASSLPFVTARDTQYF
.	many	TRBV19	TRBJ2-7	TGTGCCAGTAGGTCAGGAGCAGACTACGAGCAGTACTTC	CASRSGADYEQYF
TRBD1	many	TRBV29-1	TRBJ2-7	TGCAGCGTTGAGGACAGGCGTACCTACGAGCAGTACTTC	CSVEDRRTYEQYF
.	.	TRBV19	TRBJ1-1	TGTGCCAGTGGGACCTACATGAACACTGAAGCTTTCTTT	CASGTYMNTEAFF
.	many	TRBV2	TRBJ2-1	TGTGCCAGCGGCAGTAGCTCCTACAATGAGCAGTTCTTC	CASGSSSYNEQFF
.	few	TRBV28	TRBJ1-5	TGTGCCAGCAGTTTATTCAACAGGGTATACCCCTACCTTTATAGCAATCAGCCCCAGCATTTT	CASSLFNRVYPYLYSNQPQHF
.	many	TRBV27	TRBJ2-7	TGTGCCAGCAGTTTGAGACCGCGGTTTGGCTACGAGCAGTACTTC	CASSLRPRFGYEQYF
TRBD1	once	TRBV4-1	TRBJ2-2	TGCGCCAGCAGCTACCGGGACAGGGGGCTTACAAACACCGGGGAGCTGTTTTTT	CASSYRDRGLTNTGELFF
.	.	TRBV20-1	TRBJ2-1	TGCAGTGCTAAGAAACTCTACAATGAGCAGTTCTTC	CSAKKLYNEQFF
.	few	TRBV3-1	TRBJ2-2	TGTGCCAGCGAAAGGCCAGGGAGGACCGGGAAGCTGTTTTTT	CASERPGRTGKLFF
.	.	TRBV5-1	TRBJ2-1	TGTGCCAGCAGCTCCCCGGCCCGGTTTGGTGAGCAGTTCTTC	CASSSPARFGEQFF
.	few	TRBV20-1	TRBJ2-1	TGCAGTGCTAGAGAAGATCCCGGCCCCTACAATGAGCAGTTCTTC	CSAREDPGPYNEQFF
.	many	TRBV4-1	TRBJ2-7	TGCGCCAGCAGCCCTGTCCCGAGGAGCTACGAGCAGTACTTC	CASSPVPRSYEQYF
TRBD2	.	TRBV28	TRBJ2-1	TGTGCCAGCATGACTAGCGGGATCCATGAGCAGTTATTC	CASMTSGIHEQLF
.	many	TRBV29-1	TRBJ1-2	TGCAGCGTTGGTGGGGCCGACGACTATGGCTACACCTTC	CSVGGADDYGYTF
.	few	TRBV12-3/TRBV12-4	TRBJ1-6	TGTGCCAGCAGTTTAAACAGAAACTCCTATAATTCACCCCTCCACTTT	CASSLNRNSYNSPLHF
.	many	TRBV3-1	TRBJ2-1	TGTGCCAGCAGCCAAGTCCCGGGTCATGGTGAGCAGTTCTTC	CASSQVPGHGEQFF
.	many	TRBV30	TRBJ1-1	TGTGCCTGGAGTAAGACGACAGGGAACACTGAAGCTTTCTTT	CAWSKTTGNTEAFF
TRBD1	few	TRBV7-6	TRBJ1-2	TGTGCCAGCAGCTTAGAGGGGACAGGGATTTGGGGCTACACCTTC	CASSLEGTGIWGYTF
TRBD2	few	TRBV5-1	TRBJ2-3	TGCGCCAGCAGCGGGGGGGGACCAGATACAGATACGCAGTATTTT	CASSGGGPDTDTQYF
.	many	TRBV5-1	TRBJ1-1	TGCGCCAGCAGCCCCGGGACGGAGGACACTGAAGCTTTCTTT	CASSPGTEDTEAFF
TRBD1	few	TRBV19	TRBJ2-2	TGTGCCAGTAGTATCAAAGGACAGGGGGCCACCGGGGAGCTGTTTTTT	CASSIKGQGATGELFF
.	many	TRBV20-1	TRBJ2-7	TGCAGTGCTAGCCCACCAGGTCGCAGCTCCTACGAGCAGTACTTC	CSASPPGRSSYEQYF
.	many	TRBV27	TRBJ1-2	TGTGCCAGCAGTGAAGGGGGGCGCGATGGCTACACCTTC	CASSEGGRDGYTF
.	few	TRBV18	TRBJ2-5	TGTGCCAGCTCATTTCCGGGCCGCAGGGAGACCCAGTACTTC	CASSFPGRRETQYF
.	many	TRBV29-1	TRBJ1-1	TGCAGCGTTAATAATCTAGTGAACACTGAAGCTTTCTTT	CSVNNLVNTEAFF
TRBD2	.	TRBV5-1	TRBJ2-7	TGCGCCAGCAGACCGGGACTAGCGGGAGGAATCCCCTACGAGCAGTACTTC	CASRPGLAGGIPYEQYF
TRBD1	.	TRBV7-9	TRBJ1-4	TGTGCCAGCAGCCTCGCGCCATGGGGGACAGATGAAAAACTGTTTTTT	CASSLAPWGTDEKLFF
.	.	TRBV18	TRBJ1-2	TGTGCCAGCTCACCAAGCAGGGTTGACTATGGCTACACCTTC	CASSPSRVDYGYTF
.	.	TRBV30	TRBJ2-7	TGTGCCTGGAATCCGGGGGCTTCTTACGAGCAGTACTTC	CAWNPGASYEQYF